These 15 T cell receptor beta chains share one sample of origin, sequenced in a study of CD8 T cells in Susac syndrome (dated by TCRdb to between 2017 and 2020). To prepare the library, the immunoSEQ multiplex PCR assay was applied. RNA was extracted with the RNeasy kit and about 0.45 to 1 ug was reverse transcribed using random hexamers. TCRdb reworked the public reads: Q25 trimming with fastp, MiXCR clone assembly, productive beta chains retained. Each record represents a unique CDR3 protein, reported with the most common genes and DNA among its rows. The sample contains 130,000 to 150,000 distinct CDR3 sequences, around 94% of them found a single time. The ten biggest clones cover approximately 0.3% of the sample. Material: CD8+ T cells from PBMCs. The receptors here all came from a human donor in good health.

This CDR3 is CASSLNRDLGEQYF. DNA for the CDR3: TGTGCCAGCAGCTTAAACAGGGATCTAGGCGAGCAGTACTTC. The chain employs TRBV7-2 and TRBJ2-7, with TRBD1 as a possible D gene (6 bases). Trimming took 2 bases from V and 6 from J, leaving 14 bases between them. The CDR3 has 14 residues. Germline CDR1 SGHTA, CDR2 FQGNSA. Full variable domain (remainder filled in from reference TRBV7-2 and TRBJ2-7): GAGVSQSPSNKVTEKGKDVELRCDPISGHTALYWYRQSLGQGLEFLIYFQGNSAPDKSGLPSDRFSAERTGGSVSTLTIQRTQQEDSAVYLCASSLNRDLGEQYFGPGTRLTVT.

The chain uses TRBV9 and TRBJ1-2, with D perhaps TRBD1 (5 bases). Between the trimmed V and J ends, which lost 3 bases and 4 bases, there was a span of 19 bases. Germline CDR1 reads SGDLS; CDR2 reads YYNGEE. The CDR3 runs 16 residues. Here the CDR3 reads CASSGAVEGSGYGYTF. The CDR3 nucleotides are TGTGCCAGCAGCGGGGCGGTGGAGGGGAGCGGCTATGGCTACACCTTC.

This chain uses TRBV4-1 with TRBJ2-2, with 7 bases matching TRBD1. Germline V CDR1 and CDR2: MGHRA, YSYEKL. With V trimmed by 4 bases and J by 3 bases, 5 bases remained unmatched. This CDR3 contains 15 residues. The CDR3 here is CASSLGTDYTGELFF. CDR3 DNA: TGCGCCAGCAGCCTGGGGACAGATTACACCGGGGAGCTGTTTTTT.

This clonotype appeared a single time. J is TRBJ2-3 and V is TRBV28; D is possibly TRBD2 (5 bases). Looked up from germline, CDR1 is MDHEN and CDR2 is SYDVKM. Deletions cut 6 bases from V and 2 bases from J, with 15 bases between. This CDR3 contains 15 residues. This CDR3 reads CASSPLEAVTDTQYF. CDR3 coding DNA: TGTGCCAGCAGCCCCCTCGAAGCGGTCACAGATACGCAGTATTTT.

This clonotype was seen only a few times. The CDR3: CSVGGYYGYTF. CDR3 DNA: TGCAGCGTTGGGGGCTACTATGGCTACACCTTC. The V call is TRBV29-1, the J call TRBJ1-2; the D gene is possibly TRBD1 (5 bases). The CDR3 contains 11 residues. Germline V lookup: CDR1 SQVTM, CDR2 ANQGSEA. V was shortened by 4 bases and J by 3 bases, with 6 bases between the two germline ends.

About this clonotype: At one end, the junction sequence differs from germline, possibly due to a read error. This chain's CDR3 is CASRRPHTEAFF. Here the CDR3 DNA reads TGTGCCAGCAGACGCCCTCACACAGAAGCTTTCTTT. The chain employs TRBV27 and TRBJ1-1; no clear D gene. The CDR3 loop spans 12 amino acids. CDR1 and CDR2 (germline): MNHEY, SMNVEV (reference sequence).

The CDR3 protein is CASSPLAGFEVETQYF. CDR3 DNA: TGTGCCAGCTCACCACTAGCGGGATTCGAGGTGGAGACCCAGTACTTC. The chain joins TRBV18 to TRBJ2-5; 8 positions agree with TRBD2. V shed 1 base and J 5 bases; nucleotides not matched to a gene: 9. The CDR3 has 16 amino acids. From germline, CDR1 is KGHSH and CDR2 LQKENI.

The chain carries TRBV20-1 and TRBJ1-2, with D possibly being TRBD1 (5 bases). Germline CDR1 DFQATT, CDR2 SNEGSKA (reference sequence). V lost 4 bases and J lost 3, with 18 bases in between. The CDR3 loop spans 15 amino acids. CDR3 DNA: TGCAGTGCTAAACGCCGGGGGTTAGTGGACTATGGCTACACCTTC. Its translation is CSAKRRGLVDYGYTF.

The V and J genes are TRBV6-5 and TRBJ2-1; 7 bases match TRBD2. Germline CDR1 is MNHEY and CDR2 is SVGAGI. The CDR3 runs 16 residues. V was pared by 0 bases and J by 2 bases, with 4 bases of the junction left unmatched. The CDR3: CASSYSGGRPYNEQFF. CDR3 nucleotide sequence: TGTGCCAGCAGTTACTCGGGCGGGAGACCCTACAATGAGCAGTTCTTC.

This clonotype has only one observation. The J gene is TRBJ1-1, the V gene TRBV20-1, with D unclear. Germline V lookup: CDR1 DFQATT, CDR2 SNEGSKA (reference sequence). CDR3 length equals 12 residues. Between the trimmed V and J ends, which lost 2 bases and 1 base, there was a span of 5 bases. The CDR3 bases are TGCAGTGCTAGACCAGAGAACACTGAAGCTTTCTTT. Translated: CSARPENTEAFF.

The chain recombines TRBV6-5 with TRBJ2-2, with D unresolved. This CDR3 region has 15 residues. The germline gives CDR1 MNHEY, CDR2 SVGAGI. The V and J ends lost 2 bases and 4 bases respectively, with 11 bases between them. DNA for the CDR3: TGTGCCAGCAGTTACGCGGCAGAACTCACCGGGGAGCTGTTTTTT. Translated: CASSYAAELTGELFF.

This chain connects TRBV20-1 to TRBJ1-1; D is uncertain. The ends were cut back, 4 bases at V and 4 bases at J, with 10 bases in the middle. Germline-derived CDR1 and CDR2 are DFQATT and SNEGSKA (reference sequence). There are 12 residues in the CDR3. The CDR3 DNA follows: TGCAGTGCTAAGAGTGGTGTCACTGAAGCTTTCTTT. Translated, it gives CSAKSGVTEAFF.

The CDR3 region is CASSQGFLAGETQYF. In DNA form, the CDR3 reads TGTGCCAGCAGCCAGGGATTTCTAGCGGGAGAGACCCAGTACTTC. The chain has TRBV3-1 and TRBJ2-5, with 8 bases identical to TRBD2. Germline assignment: CDR1 LGHDT and CDR2 YNNKEL (reference sequence). The ends lost 3 bases at V and 4 bases at J; junction bases unmatched: 7. The CDR3 is 15 residues long.

The V gene is TRBV3-1, the J gene TRBJ2-1, with a possible D match to TRBD2 (5 bases). CDR3 length: 14 residues. The germline V gene has CDR1 LGHDT and CDR2 YNNKEL (reference sequence). Trimming pared 3 bases from V and 7 bases from J, leaving 13 bases between. CDR3 sequence (DNA): TGTGCCAGCAGCCACTACAGCGGAGATAATGAGCAGTTCTTC. Its translation is CASSHYSGDNEQFF.

The rearrangement uses TRBV29-1 and TRBJ2-1, with 11 bases lining up with TRBD1. The trim removed 7 bases at V and 3 bases at J, leaving 2 bases unmatched. CDR1 is SQVTM and CDR2 is ANQGSEA in the germline V gene. The CDR3 covers 13 residues. CDR3 nucleotide sequence: TGCAGCGCTGGGACAGGGGGCTACAATGAGCAGTTCTTC. Its protein product is CSAGTGGYNEQFF.